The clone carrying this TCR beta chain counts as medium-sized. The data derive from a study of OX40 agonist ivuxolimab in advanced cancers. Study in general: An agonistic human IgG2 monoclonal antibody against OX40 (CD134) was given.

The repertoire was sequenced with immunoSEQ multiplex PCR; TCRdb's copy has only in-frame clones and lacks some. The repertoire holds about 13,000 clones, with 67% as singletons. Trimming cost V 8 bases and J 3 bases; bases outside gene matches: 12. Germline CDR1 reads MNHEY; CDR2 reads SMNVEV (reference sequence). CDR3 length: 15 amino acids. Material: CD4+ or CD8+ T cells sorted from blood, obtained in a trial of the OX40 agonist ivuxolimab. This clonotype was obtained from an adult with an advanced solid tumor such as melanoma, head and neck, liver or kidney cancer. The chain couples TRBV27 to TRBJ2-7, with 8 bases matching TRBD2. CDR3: CASGVGTSGFYEQYF. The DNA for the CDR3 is TGTGCCAGCGGCGTCGGGACTAGTGGATTCTACGAGCAGTACTTC.